The 24 T cell receptor beta chains below come from one sample, sequenced in a study of Graves' ophthalmopathy and Graves' hyperthyroidism. Amplification of TCR beta CDR3 regions used RNA transcripts. Second-round multiplex PCR came after first-round RT-PCR with HTBI primers. From the multiplex PCR reads, TCRdb called clonotypes with MiXCR, one entry per CDR3 protein. Of a few hundred thousand distinct CDR3 sequences listed, about a sixth are singletons. Input material: peripheral blood. Receptor source: an adult man with Graves' ophthalmopathy.

This clonotype showed up many times. The chain recombines TRBV6-5 with TRBJ1-2; D is unresolved. V lost 2 bases and J 5 bases, leaving 9 bases between the germline ends. This CDR3 comprises 13 residues. Per the germline V gene, CDR1 is MNHEY and CDR2 is SVGAGI. The DNA of the CDR3 is TGTGCCAGCAGTTACGGAGGGTTTTATGGCTACACCTTC. Residues: CASSYGGFYGYTF.

This clonotype has just one count. The V and J genes are TRBV28 and TRBJ2-7; no reliable D call. Trimming shortened V by 6 bases and J by 3 bases, and 6 bases separated the two germline ends. Per the germline V gene, CDR1 is MDHEN and CDR2 is SYDVKM. The CDR3 runs to 11 residues. In nucleotides, the CDR3 is TGTGCCAGCAGGGAGCGCTACGAGCAGTACTTC. Protein sequence: CASRERYEQYF.

This clonotype showed up many times. This sequence joins TRBV19 and TRBJ2-2; 7 bases match TRBD2. The CDR3 runs to 16 residues. Trimming removed 7 bases from V and 5 bases from J; junction bases left unmatched: 13. Germline CDR1 reads LNHDA; CDR2 reads SQIVND (reference sequence). CDR3 residues: CASMIRHGTTTGELFF. As DNA, the CDR3 is TGTGCCAGTATGATTAGACATGGGACTACGACCGGGGAGCTGTTTTTT.

This clonotype has ten or more counts. The rearrangement links TRBV19 to TRBJ2-6, with D unresolved. The CDR3 consists of 15 residues. The V gene lost 3 bases and the J gene lost 2 bases, with 8 bases spanning the gap. Looked up from germline, CDR1 is LNHDA and CDR2 is SQIVND (reference sequence). CDR3 sequence reads: CASSMTPAGANVLTF. DNA for the CDR3: TGTGCCAGTAGTATGACTCCGGCTGGGGCCAACGTCCTGACTTTC. Together with reference TRBV19 and TRBJ2-6, the CDR3 gives the full variable domain: DGGITQSPKYLFRKEGQNVTLSCEQNLNHDAMYWYRQDPGQGLRLIYYSQIVNDFQKGDIAEGYSVSREKKESFPLTVTSAQKNPTAFYLCASSMTPAGANVLTFGAGSRLTVL.

This clonotype was found many times. The chain recombines TRBV13 with TRBJ2-7; TRBD2 aligns across 13 bases. Germline loops: CDR1 PRHDT, CDR2 FYEKMQ (reference sequence). This CDR3 has 15 amino acids. With V trimmed by 7 bases and J by 2 bases, 5 bases remained unmatched. The CDR3 is CASTITSGRAYEQYF. CDR3 coding DNA: TGTGCCAGCACCATCACTAGCGGGAGGGCCTACGAGCAGTACTTC.

This clonotype was seen at least ten times. The V call is TRBV5-5, the J call TRBJ2-2, with 10 bases aligning to TRBD2. V shed 5 bases and J 7 bases; nucleotides not matched to a gene: 8. This CDR3 has 15 residues. The germline V gene encodes CDR1 SGHKS and CDR2 YYEKEE (reference sequence). The CDR3 region has the DNA TGTGCCAGCAGAAAAGGGACTAGCGCTGGCGGGGAGCTGTTTTTT. Protein: CASRKGTSAGGELFF.

Ten or more counts support this clonotype. The CDR3 protein is CAWSVRQDQPQHF. The CDR3 nucleotides read TGTGCCTGGAGTGTACGTCAGGACCAGCCCCAGCATTTT. This chain links TRBV30 with TRBJ1-5; D remains ambiguous. The V gene lost 0 bases and the J gene lost 7 bases, with 10 bases spanning the gap. Germline loops: CDR1 GTSNPN, CDR2 SVGIG (reference sequence). The CDR3 has 13 amino acids. Variable domain in full (rest from reference TRBV30 and TRBJ1-5): SQTIHQWPATLVQPVGSPLSLECTVEGTSNPNLYWYRQAAGRGLQLLFYSVGIGQISSEVPQNLSASRPQDRQFILSSKKLLLSDSGFYLCAWSVRQDQPQHFGDGTRLSIL.

This clonotype has ten or more counts. One end of the junction is discordant with germline, which a read error may explain. This chain links TRBV19 with TRBJ1-5, with D possibly TRBD1 on 6 matching bases. This CDR3 comprises 15 residues. Germline CDR1 reads LNHDA; CDR2 reads SQIVND (reference sequence). The CDR3 is CASSIQGNSNQPQRF. In DNA, the CDR3 is TGTGCCAGTAGTATACAGGGGAATAGCAATCAGCCCCAGCGTTTT.

This clonotype showed up many times. For the CDR3, the DNA is TGTGCCAGCAGTGTTCAGGGTACAGATACGCAGTATTTT. Translating it yields CASSVQGTDTQYF. The chain recombines TRBV2 with TRBJ2-3; the D gene is possibly TRBD1 (5 bases). Trimming left V 4 bases short and J 3 bases short, with 8 bases between. The germline CDR1 and CDR2 sequences are SNHLY and FYNNEI. The CDR3 consists of 13 residues.

In this sample, this clonotype turned up many times. CDR3 bases: TGTGCCAGCAGTTACTCGCAGGGGCAAGAGACCCAGTACTTC. It specifies CASSYSQGQETQYF. The chain employs TRBV6-5 and TRBJ2-5; TRBD1 is a possible D gene (6 bases). Germline CDR1 reads MNHEY; CDR2 reads SVGAGI. V lost 0 bases to trimming and J lost 2 bases, with 7 bases between them. This CDR3 region has 14 residues.

This clonotype was counted at least ten times. The rearrangement uses TRBV20-1 and TRBJ1-5; D is unresolved. Germline V gene lookup returns CDR1 DFQATT and CDR2 SNEGSKA (reference sequence). CDR3 size: 13 residues. Between the trimmed V and J ends, which lost 0 bases and 1 base, there was a span of 4 bases. This CDR3 is CSARDRSNQPQHF. In DNA, the CDR3 is TGCAGTGCTAGAGACAGGAGCAATCAGCCCCAGCATTTT.

This clonotype appeared many times. This chain uses TRBV4-3 with TRBJ1-3, with D uncertain. CDR3 length: 15 amino acids. Trimming left V 0 bases short and J 1 base short, with 7 bases between. Germline-derived CDR1 and CDR2 are LGHNA and YSLEER. CDR3 nucleotides: TGCGCCAGCAGCCAAGATTCCCGGTCTGGAAACACCATATATTTT. Protein sequence: CASSQDSRSGNTIYF.

This clonotype was counted between two and nine times. This chain uses TRBV6-1 with TRBJ2-7, with TRBD1 as a possible D gene (6 bases). Trimming removed 4 bases from V and 6 bases from J, with 16 bases in between. Germline assignment: CDR1 MNHNS and CDR2 SASEGT. CDR3 length: 14 amino acids. CDR3 residues: CASSVRTAVGEQYF. DNA for the CDR3: TGTGCCAGCAGTGTAAGGACAGCAGTCGGCGAGCAGTACTTC.

This clonotype was counted at least ten times. J is TRBJ2-7 and V is TRBV25-1; unclear D gene. Germline CDR1 and CDR2: MGHDK and SYGVNS. CDR3 length equals 14 residues. V was clipped by 3 bases and J by 0 bases, with 9 bases between them. CDR3 nucleotide sequence: TGTGCCAGCAGTGATGCGACAAGCTCCTACGAGCAGTACTTC. It translates to CASSDATSSYEQYF.

This clonotype was counted ten times or more. The chain links TRBV20-1 to TRBJ1-6; TRBD1 is a possible D gene (6 bases). This CDR3 contains 15 residues. Between the trimmed V and J ends, which lost 0 bases and 6 bases, there was a span of 12 bases. Germline loops: CDR1 DFQATT, CDR2 SNEGSKA (reference sequence). CDR3 loop: CSAREAQGLNSPLHF. CDR3 DNA sequence: TGCAGTGCTAGAGAAGCTCAGGGGCTTAATTCACCCCTCCACTTT.

This clonotype was detected many times. The genes are TRBV19 and TRBJ1-1, with D hard to call. The germline gives CDR1 LNHDA, CDR2 SQIVND (reference sequence). Trimming cost V 4 bases and J 0 bases, with 9 bases left between them. This CDR3 has 14 amino acids. The CDR3 coding sequence is TGTGCCAGTAGTAGGTCACGCATGAACACTGAAGCTTTCTTT. Its translation: CASSRSRMNTEAFF.

At least ten counts were recorded for this clonotype. The rearrangement uses TRBV7-2 and TRBJ1-1; D is possibly TRBD1 (5 bases). V lost 6 bases and J lost 1, with 15 bases in between. The CDR3 loop spans 15 amino acids. The germline gives CDR1 SGHTA, CDR2 FQGNSA. DNA for the CDR3: TGTGCCAGCAGTTTTGTGAGTACAGGGAACACTGAAGCTTTCTTT. Its translation is CASSFVSTGNTEAFF.

This clonotype was counted at least ten times. J is TRBJ2-7 and V is TRBV30; D remains unclear. CDR3 length: 13 amino acids. Germline values: CDR1 GTSNPN, CDR2 SVGIG (reference sequence). V was cut by 0 bases and J by 5 bases, with 11 bases left in between. CDR3 sequence reads: CAWSVLGANEQYF. The CDR3 nucleotides read TGTGCCTGGAGTGTACTCGGCGCCAACGAGCAGTACTTC.

This clonotype has ten or more counts. The J gene is TRBJ2-5, the V gene TRBV6-5; TRBD2 aligns across 8 bases. J lost 5 bases, V lost 1 base, and 9 bases had no gene match. Germline lookup yields CDR1 MNHEY and CDR2 SVGAGI. The CDR3 covers 16 residues. This chain's CDR3 is CASSYWGGGPGETQYF. CDR3 in DNA: TGTGCCAGCAGTTACTGGGGCGGGGGGCCCGGTGAGACCCAGTACTTC.

This clonotype was observed many times. This rearrangement joins TRBV5-1 to TRBJ2-5; D is uncertain. V lost 0 bases, J lost 7 bases, and 7 bases lay in between. The CDR3 has 12 amino acids. The V gene's germline CDR1 is SGHRS and CDR2 YFSETQ. The CDR3 nucleotides are TGCGCCAGCAGCTTGGCCGGATGGACCCAGTACTTC. Protein: CASSLAGWTQYF.

This clonotype has a count of ten or more. CDR3 nucleotides: TGCGCCAGCAGCCGGCCCGGCGGGGAGACCCAGTACTTC. This gives the protein CASSRPGGETQYF. The chain links TRBV5-1 to TRBJ2-5, with D maybe TRBD2 (5 bases). The CDR3 length is 13 residues. The germline V gene encodes CDR1 SGHRS and CDR2 YFSETQ. The ends were cut back, 4 bases at V and 5 bases at J, with 12 bases in the middle.

The CDR3 loop is CASDAGRVPYEQYF. The DNA of the CDR3 is TGTGCCTCTGACGCGGGGAGAGTTCCCTACGAGCAGTACTTC. V and J are TRBV12-3 or TRBV12-4 and TRBJ2-7; tentative D call: TRBD2 (6 bases). The CDR3 consists of 14 residues. Deletions cut 11 bases from V and 2 bases from J, with 19 bases between.

This clonotype was detected ten times or more. The rearrangement links TRBV7-2 to TRBJ2-7, with D possibly being TRBD2 (5 bases). The length of the CDR3 is 15 residues. The germline V gene has CDR1 SGHTA and CDR2 FQGNSA. Trimming cost V 8 bases and J 7 bases, with 24 bases left between them. CDR3 loop: CASRAVGTTAGEQYF. CDR3 in DNA: TGTGCCAGCCGAGCAGTGGGTACGACGGCGGGTGAGCAGTACTTC.

This clonotype was found many times. The J gene is TRBJ2-5, the V gene TRBV28; 7 bases match TRBD1. Per the germline V gene, CDR1 is MDHEN and CDR2 is SYDVKM. This CDR3 contains 16 residues. V gave up 5 bases and J gave up 0 bases; unmatched junction bases: 9. CDR3 loop: CASSPRQGPYQETQYF. The DNA of the CDR3 is TGTGCCAGCAGTCCCCGACAGGGACCGTACCAAGAGACCCAGTACTTC. Combining the CDR3 with reference TRBV28 and TRBJ2-5 gives the whole variable domain DVKVTQSSRYLVKRTGEKVFLECVQDMDHENMFWYRQDPGLGLRLIYFSYDVKMKEKGDIPEGYSVSREKKERFSLILESASTNQTSMYLCASSPRQGPYQETQYFGPGTRLLVL.